Below, 31 T cell receptor beta chains from the same sample are listed, as sequenced in a study of T-cell reconstitution after alpha-beta-depleted transplantation in children. Unique molecular identifiers were used to barcode this TCRbeta library. TCRdb re-analysed the PCR reads in MiXCR, keeping a single row per CDR3 protein. The table has 77,000 or so distinct CDR3 sequences, roughly 18% seen once. This specimen consisted of PBMCs, mostly from graft donor cells, obtained 360 days after TCRalphabeta/CD19-depleted stem cell transplant. The receptors stem from a male patient aged 2 to 9 who had a stem cell transplant for acute lymphoblastic leukemia, so the T cells may come from the graft donor.

The chain links TRBV12-3 or TRBV12-4 to TRBJ2-3; D uncertain. V shed 6 bases and J shed 3 bases, with 7 bases lying between them. The CDR3 extends over 12 amino acids. The CDR3 sequence: CASSLETDTQYF. The CDR3, as DNA: TGTGCCAGCAGCCTAGAAACAGATACGCAGTATTTT.

The chain has TRBV6-5 and TRBJ2-7; D is perhaps TRBD1 (5 bases). Germline V lookup: CDR1 MNHEY, CDR2 SVGAGI. V lost 4 bases and J lost 2, with 12 bases in between. This CDR3 has 14 amino acids. The CDR3 region is CASSSGLHTYEQYF. CDR3 in DNA: TGTGCCAGCAGTTCAGGGTTACATACCTACGAGCAGTACTTC.

This clonotype was found many times. The chain carries TRBV5-1 and TRBJ2-2; the match to TRBD2 covers 9 bases. Per the germline V gene, CDR1 is SGHRS and CDR2 is YFSETQ. The trim removed 5 bases at V and 6 bases at J, leaving 8 bases unmatched. There are 15 residues in the CDR3. The CDR3 region is CASSLIAGEAGELFF. DNA of the CDR3: TGCGCCAGCAGTCTTATAGCGGGAGAGGCCGGGGAGCTGTTTTTT.

The chain links TRBV3-1 to TRBJ2-1; D is possibly TRBD2 (6 bases). The CDR3 extends over 15 amino acids. V was pared by 0 bases and J by 3 bases, with 9 bases between. Germline V gene lookup returns CDR1 LGHDT and CDR2 YNNKEL (reference sequence). CDR3 nucleotide sequence: TGTGCCAGCAGCCAAGAACTAGCTCTCTACAATGAGCAGTTCTTC. This translates into CASSQELALYNEQFF.

The chain recombines TRBV25-1 with TRBJ1-4; tentative D call: TRBD1 (6 bases). Germline V gene sequence: CDR1 MGHDK, CDR2 SYGVNS. CDR3 length equals 15 residues. V was cut by 4 bases and J by 0 bases, with 9 bases left in between. CDR3 DNA: TGTGCCAGCAGTGCCAACAGGGCAACTAATGAAAAACTGTTTTTT. Its protein is CASSANRATNEKLFF.

In DNA form, the CDR3 reads TGTGCCAGCAGCTTCGTTAGCGGGGCGAACACCGGGGAGCTGTTTTTT. Protein product: CASSFVSGANTGELFF. The chain couples TRBV5-6 to TRBJ2-2; 8 nucleotides align to TRBD2. V shed 2 bases, J shed 0 bases, and the junction held 3 bases outside the gene matches. This CDR3 is 16 amino acids long. The germline gives CDR1 SGHDT, CDR2 YYEEEE.

The V gene is TRBV24-1, the J gene TRBJ2-2; 7 bases line up with TRBD1. In germline, CDR1 is KGHDR, CDR2 SFDVKD. With V trimmed by 3 bases and J by 5 bases, 11 bases remained unmatched. The CDR3 has 17 amino acids. CDR3 sequence: CATSDHHRQGGTGELFF. The CDR3 nucleotides are TGTGCCACCAGTGATCATCACCGACAGGGCGGAACCGGGGAGCTGTTTTTT.

Points on this clonotype: This CDR3 fails to terminate in the conserved phenylalanine or tryptophan, so it likely reflects a read error. The DNA is omitted, as the CDR3 cannot be located on it reliably, and the CDR3 follows TCRdb's listing. The chain has TRBV7-9 and TRBJ1-2; the table's D call TRBD1 went unverified against the DNA. The CDR3 extends over 10 residues, inclusive of both ends. Germline loops: CDR1 SEHNR, CDR2 FQNEAQ (reference sequence). CDR3 protein: CASSNRIQTV.

This clonotype has a handful of counts. The J gene is TRBJ1-3, the V gene TRBV13; D is unresolved. This CDR3 is built from 14 residues. Trimming shortened V by 3 bases and J by 4 bases, and 10 bases separated the two germline ends. CDR1 PRHDT and CDR2 FYEKMQ come from the germline V gene (reference sequence). In nucleotides, the CDR3 is TGTGCCAGCAGCTTCGTAGGTTTAGGAAACACCATATATTTT. As protein: CASSFVGLGNTIYF.

The J gene is TRBJ2-1, the V gene TRBV30, with D unresolved. The V end was cut by 4 bases, the J end by 0 bases, with 7 bases between. This CDR3 has 13 residues. The germline V gene has CDR1 GTSNPN and CDR2 SVGIG (reference sequence). CDR3 nucleotide sequence: TGTGCCTGGACCCCGAGCTCCTACAATGAGCAGTTCTTC. Translation gives CAWTPSSYNEQFF.

In its sample, this clonotype was seen many times. This chain joins TRBV7-9 and TRBJ1-5; D perhaps matches TRBD1 (5 bases). The CDR3 is 13 residues long. The germline CDR1 and CDR2 sequences are SEHNR and FQNEAQ (reference sequence). V gave up 1 base and J gave up 6 bases, with 7 bases separating them. The CDR3 loop reads CASSLDRSQPQHF. The CDR3 region has the DNA TGTGCCAGCAGCTTAGACAGGAGTCAGCCCCAGCATTTT.

This chain uses TRBV7-7 with TRBJ2-2; the match to TRBD2 covers 13 bases. Trimming took 5 bases from V and 2 from J; bases not matched to a gene: 5. Germline values: CDR1 SSHAT, CDR2 FNYEAQ (reference sequence). The CDR3 length is 17 residues. CDR3 in amino acids: CASSPLAGGPNTGELFF. CDR3 nucleotides: TGTGCCAGCAGCCCACTAGCGGGAGGGCCTAACACCGGGGAGCTGTTTTTT.

The CDR3 is CASSEAGRWTGGQETQYF. The CDR3 DNA sequence: TGTGCCAGCAGTGAAGCTGGTCGGTGGACAGGGGGACAAGAGACCCAGTACTTC. The chain employs TRBV2 and TRBJ2-5, with 10 bases identical to TRBD1. The CDR3 covers 18 residues. V was pared by 0 bases and J by 2 bases, with 9 bases of the junction left unmatched. The germline V gene has CDR1 SNHLY and CDR2 FYNNEI.

The chain links TRBV20-1 to TRBJ2-3, with D uncertain. Deletions cut 2 bases from V and 5 bases from J, with 2 bases between. Germline assignment: CDR1 DFQATT and CDR2 SNEGSKA (reference sequence). The CDR3 covers 10 residues. The CDR3 bases are TGCAGTGCTAGAATAGATACGCAGTATTTT. As protein: CSARIDTQYF.

This CDR3 is CASSPLQGLAKNIQYF. The CDR3 coding sequence is TGTGCCAGCAGTCCCCTCCAGGGACTAGCCAAAAACATTCAGTACTTC. The rearrangement joins TRBV12-3 or TRBV12-4 to TRBJ2-4; D perhaps matches TRBD2 (6 bases). V was trimmed by 5 bases and J by 0 bases, leaving 14 bases between them. The CDR3 consists of 16 residues.

The chain uses TRBV3-1 and TRBJ2-7, with 9 bases aligning to TRBD2. CDR3 length equals 17 residues. Germline trimming cut 4 bases from V and 0 bases from J; bases unmatched to any gene: 10. Germline CDR1 is LGHDT and CDR2 is YNNKEL (reference sequence). CDR3 protein: CASSLSAGGLFSYEQYF. The CDR3 DNA follows: TGTGCCAGCAGCCTCTCAGCGGGAGGACTCTTCTCCTACGAGCAGTACTTC.

The chain uses TRBV9 and TRBJ1-2, with 7 bases matching TRBD1. The CDR3 has 12 residues. Trimming took 7 bases from V and 4 from J; bases not matched to a gene: 4. Germline lookup yields CDR1 SGDLS and CDR2 YYNGEE. CDR3 sequence (DNA): TGTGCCAGCTGGGGACAGACCTATGGCTACACCTTC. Protein: CASWGQTYGYTF.

CDR3 DNA sequence: TGCGCCAGCAGCTTGGCCAGTCTCCAATTTCCCTACGAGCAGTACTTC. Translation gives CASSLASLQFPYEQYF. The chain carries TRBV5-1 and TRBJ2-7, with unresolved D. The germline gives CDR1 SGHRS, CDR2 YFSETQ. CDR3 length equals 16 residues. V was trimmed by 0 bases and J by 2 bases, leaving 15 bases between them.

The rearrangement links TRBV5-1 to TRBJ2-5; TRBD2 agrees at 13 bases. After removal of 2 bases from V and 3 bases from J, the junction contained 1 base not matched to a gene. The germline V gene has CDR1 SGHRS and CDR2 YFSETQ. This CDR3 has 15 residues. The CDR3 sequence is CASSFGLAGEETQYF. In nucleotides, the CDR3 is TGCGCCAGCAGCTTCGGACTAGCGGGAGAAGAGACCCAGTACTTC.

The sample holds a few counts of this clonotype. The chain links TRBV27 to TRBJ2-7, with 8 bases matching TRBD2. V was pared by 4 bases and J by 6 bases, with 8 bases of the junction left unmatched. CDR3 length: 14 amino acids. The germline CDR1 and CDR2 sequences are MNHEY and SMNVEV (reference sequence). The DNA of the CDR3 is TGTGCCAGCAGTTCCCGGACTAGCAGAATCGAGCAGTACTTC. This codes for CASSSRTSRIEQYF.

Only a few counts were recorded for this clonotype. The chain combines TRBV27 with TRBJ2-3; 7 positions match TRBD1. Germline V CDR1 and CDR2: MNHEY, SMNVEV (reference sequence). J gave up 1 base and V 6 bases, and 10 bases lay outside the gene matches. The CDR3 loop spans 16 amino acids. CDR3 region: CASSRQGPTRTDTQYF. DNA for the CDR3: TGTGCCAGCAGCAGACAGGGACCCACCCGCACAGATACGCAGTATTTT.

This clonotype was counted a few times. The chain links TRBV27 to TRBJ1-6; no clear D. V dropped 2 bases and J dropped 8 bases, with 4 bases sitting between them. The CDR3 is made up of 12 amino acids. Germline V lookup: CDR1 MNHEY, CDR2 SMNVEV (reference sequence). The CDR3 sequence: CASSLGYSPLHF. In DNA, the CDR3 is TGTGCCAGCAGTTTAGGTTATTCACCCCTCCACTTT.

This clonotype was found a few times. J is TRBJ2-5 and V is TRBV19; 11 bases line up with TRBD2. V shed 6 bases, J shed 7 bases, and the junction held 10 bases outside the gene matches. Germline V gives CDR1 LNHDA, CDR2 SQIVND (reference sequence). The CDR3 has 15 residues. The chain's CDR3 is CASSPGTSGRGTQYF. CDR3 in DNA: TGTGCCAGTAGCCCCGGGACTAGCGGACGAGGGACCCAGTACTTC.

This clonotype has just a few counts. This chain uses TRBV29-1 with TRBJ2-1; 9 nucleotides match TRBD2. Germline CDR1 and CDR2: SQVTM and ANQGSEA. The V segment lost 5 bases and the J segment 6 bases; nucleotides outside the gene matches: 8. This CDR3 has 14 residues. The CDR3 sequence: CSVRGLAKINEQFF. DNA for the CDR3: TGCAGCGTTAGGGGACTAGCTAAGATCAATGAGCAGTTCTTC.

The chain has TRBV12-3 or TRBV12-4 and TRBJ2-7; maybe TRBD1 (5 bases). This CDR3 is built from 16 residues. Trimming pared 1 base from V and 6 bases from J, leaving 19 bases between. This CDR3 is CASSLVMGPVLGEQYF. DNA of the CDR3: TGTGCCAGCAGTTTAGTTATGGGGCCAGTATTAGGCGAGCAGTACTTC.

The V call is TRBV7-9, the J call TRBJ2-1; D is unclear. V lost 5 bases, J lost 0 bases, and 14 bases lay in between. The germline V gene encodes CDR1 SEHNR and CDR2 FQNEAQ (reference sequence). The CDR3 is 16 residues long. The chain's CDR3 is CASSPTDGSSYNEQFF. The CDR3 DNA reads TGTGCCAGCAGCCCGACCGACGGTAGCTCCTACAATGAGCAGTTCTTC.

CDR3 coding DNA: TGTGCCAGCAGCTTGCCGCGCGGGAGGGCCGGGGAGCAGTTCTTC. It specifies CASSLPRGRAGEQFF. The rearrangement joins TRBV5-6 to TRBJ2-1; 9 bases map to TRBD2. The CDR3 has 15 residues. The junction had 9 bases not matched to a gene; V was cut back by 1 base and J by 10 bases. Germline V gene lookup returns CDR1 SGHDT and CDR2 YYEEEE.

This clonotype has more than one count but fewer than ten. This chain connects TRBV4-2 to TRBJ2-4; D ambiguous. CDR3 length: 15 amino acids. The V end lost 2 bases, the J end lost 3 bases, and 11 bases lay between the germline ends. Germline lookup yields CDR1 LGHNA and CDR2 YNFKEQ. As DNA, the CDR3 is TGTGCCAGCAGCCAACCATTAGAACTCAAAAACATTCAGTACTTC. This encodes CASSQPLELKNIQYF.

This chain links TRBV7-9 with TRBJ2-6, with D perhaps matching TRBD1 (5 bases). The CDR3 is made up of 15 amino acids. Germline V gene sequence: CDR1 SEHNR, CDR2 FQNEAQ (reference sequence). With 3 bases removed from V and 0 bases from J, the gap between germline ends came to 6 bases. The CDR3 nucleotides are TGTGCCAGCAGCTTCAGGGTCTCTGGGGCCAACGTCCTGACTTTC. This codes for CASSFRVSGANVLTF. Looking up the rest from reference TRBV7-9 and TRBJ2-6 gives the full variable domain: DTGVSQNPRHKITKRGQNVTFRCDPISEHNRLYWYRQTLGQGPEFLTYFQNEAQLEKSRLLSDRFSAERPKGSFSTLEIQRTEQGDSAMYLCASSFRVSGANVLTFGAGSRLTVL.

This clonotype was detected only a few times. The chain combines TRBV20-1 with TRBJ2-7; 7 bases fit TRBD1. The CDR3 extends over 13 amino acids. With 3 bases clipped from V and 4 bases from J, the junction kept 6 bases outside the gene matches. Germline lookup yields CDR1 DFQATT and CDR2 SNEGSKA (reference sequence). The CDR3 sequence: CSARPGQLYEQYF. For the CDR3, the DNA is TGCAGTGCTAGGCCGGGACAGCTGTACGAGCAGTACTTC.

This clonotype has a handful of counts. The chain joins TRBV24-1 to TRBJ2-1; 8 bases align to TRBD1. The length of the CDR3 is 14 residues. The V gene's germline CDR1 is KGHDR and CDR2 SFDVKD. After removal of 5 bases from V and 8 bases from J, the junction contained 7 bases not matched to a gene. The CDR3 reads CATSGLDRDHEQFF. CDR3 in DNA: TGTGCCACCAGTGGCCTGGACAGGGACCATGAGCAGTTCTTC.